This T cell receptor beta chain was recorded in a study of T cells after yellow fever vaccination. The study, taken as a whole, reports: Some clonotypes were seen in both the CD4 and the CD8 compartments. These made up a small share and likely arose from convergent recombination. It was a weaker secondary response, yet one that peaked faster, at day 5 versus 15.

This clonotype appeared many times. What it binds is not known. 5'RACE template switching generated TCR cDNA, adding a universal primer site and UMIs. TCRdb re-called the 5' RACE reads through MiXCR, storing one row per CDR3 protein. Among under 150,000 distinct CDR3 sequences listed, around 7.7% were seen once. The origin of this receptor is a man between 25 and 39 years old who received the YFV17D yellow fever vaccine. The starting material was CD4+ T cells sorted from PBMCs, obtained 5 days after the yellow fever booster vaccination.

The CDR3 DNA follows: TGCAGCGTTGCGGTCCAGGGAGGTCGAGAGACCCAGTACTTC. Translation gives CSVAVQGGRETQYF. This sequence joins TRBV29-1 and TRBJ2-5, with D perhaps TRBD2 (6 bases). From germline, CDR1 is SQVTM and CDR2 ANQGSEA. The CDR3 has 14 amino acids. The germline V and J ends were trimmed by 4 bases and 4 bases, with 16 bases remaining between them.